This T cell receptor (beta chain) was documented in a study of blood T cell repertoires in COVID-19. Study background: Sites across the United States, Italy and Spain contributed samples from acute and convalescent COVID-19. The analysed material was cDNA or gDNA that came from T cells, B-cell-depleted T cells, or PBMCs.

V trimming: 3 bases; J trimming: 2 bases; junction bases outside the gene matches: 3. The CDR3 extends over 15 amino acids. Germline CDR1 is MNHNS and CDR2 is SASEGT. This clone was found a few times. Categorization into cohorts depended on clinical history that participants reported. In the authors' methods: Nucleated cell counts were estimated from reference gene primer amplification. Only in-frame clones appear in the TCRdb table, and some are missing; sequencing was by immunoSEQ multiplex PCR. That table gives V, J and clone size, and the DNA gave D and trimming. The data contain about 180,000 clones, less than 90% of them singletons.

This receptor was taken from a human donor with acute COVID-19. The donor label of this sample is uncertain. This chain uses TRBV6-1 with TRBJ2-1; 8 positions match TRBD2. Sequenced: PBMCs or T cells enriched from blood (not recorded which). CDR3 sequence: CASSETSEPYNEQFF. CDR3 DNA: TGTGCCAGCAGTGAGACTAGCGAGCCCTACAATGAGCAGTTCTTC.